Described below is a single T cell receptor beta chain sequence and its context. Its specificity is unknown. Sequencing was performed with immunoSEQ multiplex PCR; in TCRdb, only in-frame clones are kept and a portion is missing. The repertoire includes approximately 57,000 clones, 86% of them detected once, and roughly 5.5% sits in the top ten. These data originate in a study of T cells in localized non-small cell lung cancer. General observations from the study: Maximal T cell clonality occurred in uninvolved adjacent lung, with tumor ranking below it. Heterogeneity remains possible because sequencing was limited to only one tumor region. In adjacent lung appeared a median about 57 of the top 100 tumor clones.

This material consisted of peripheral blood, taken before any cancer treatment. This TCR was sampled from a woman between 40 and 69 years old with stage I lung adenocarcinoma.

The CDR3 loop reads CASRQLGEQFF. The DNA of the CDR3 is TGTGCCAGCAGACAGCTCGGTGAGCAGTTCTTC. The rearrangement links TRBV6-5 to TRBJ2-1; no clear D gene. The germline V gene encodes CDR1 MNHEY and CDR2 SVGAGI. The CDR3 covers 11 residues. V gave up 6 bases and J gave up 9 bases, with 9 bases separating them.